Listed here are 18 T cell receptor beta chains from one sample, sequenced in a study of blood T cell repertoires in COVID-19. The table came from immunoSEQ multiplex PCR; TCRdb's copy has only in-frame clones and leaves some out. This table holds 200,000 or so clones, about 86% found once. The sequenced sample was peripheral blood. All receptors come from a woman aged 70-85 years with acute or convalescent COVID-19.

The chain combines TRBV4-2 with TRBJ2-3, with 9 positions matching TRBD1. The V and J ends lost 4 bases and 4 bases, in that order; junction bases with no gene match: 6. Germline lookup yields CDR1 LGHNA and CDR2 YNFKEQ. The CDR3 extends over 15 amino acids. CDR3 sequence (DNA): TGTGCCAGCAGCCGCCGGGACAGGGATGCAGATACGCAGTATTTT. Encoded protein: CASSRRDRDADTQYF.

The rearrangement joins TRBV10-2 to TRBJ2-5; 7 bases line up with TRBD1. The trim removed 6 bases at V and 2 bases at J, leaving 3 bases unmatched. Germline assignment: CDR1 WSHSY and CDR2 SAAADI. The CDR3 runs to 13 residues. The CDR3 reads CASRETGQETQYF. In DNA, the CDR3 is TGCGCCAGCAGGGAGACAGGGCAAGAGACCCAGTACTTC.

This clone appeared a few times. The rearrangement joins TRBV4-1 to TRBJ2-2, with 8 nucleotides matching TRBD2. The length of the CDR3 is 15 residues. Germline values: CDR1 MGHRA, CDR2 YSYEKL. The V gene end was trimmed by 3 bases and the J gene end by 2 bases; junction bases not matched to a gene: 2. The CDR3 protein is CASSHGTSNTGELFF. The CDR3 nucleotides are TGCGCCAGCAGCCACGGGACTAGTAACACCGGGGAGCTGTTTTTT.

This chain joins TRBV2 and TRBJ2-3, with TRBD2 identical over 9 bases. The CDR3 has 16 residues. The ends lost 4 bases at V and 4 bases at J; junction bases unmatched: 9. Germline CDR1 and CDR2: SNHLY and FYNNEI. CDR3: CASSGAPGTSPDTQYF. CDR3 bases: TGTGCCAGCAGTGGAGCCCCGGGGACTAGCCCAGATACGCAGTATTTT.

This chain uses TRBV24-1 with TRBJ2-3; unclear D gene. Deletions cut 12 bases from V and 2 bases from J, with 20 bases between. CDR3 length equals 15 residues. Germline assignment: CDR1 KGHDR and CDR2 SFDVKD. The CDR3 is CASIVVFFLTDTQYF. CDR3 bases: TGTGCCTCCATCGTTGTTTTTTTCCTCACAGATACGCAGTATTTT.

In this sample, this clone turned up once. The gene calls are TRBV27 and TRBJ2-7, with TRBD2 as a possible D gene (5 bases). Germline CDR1 MNHEY, CDR2 SMNVEV (reference sequence). Between the trimmed V and J ends, which lost 6 bases and 5 bases, there was a span of 20 bases. CDR3 length: 15 amino acids. The CDR3: CASSQRRTGNHEQYF. For the CDR3, the DNA is TGTGCCAGCAGCCAAAGGCGGACGGGGAACCACGAGCAGTACTTC.

CDR3 bases: TGTGCCAGCAGTGAGGCTGGGGCCAACGTCCTGACTTTC. Its translation: CASSEAGANVLTF. V usage is TRBV27 and J usage is TRBJ2-6; D gene unclear. In germline, CDR1 is MNHEY, CDR2 SMNVEV (reference sequence). The V and J ends lost 5 bases and 2 bases respectively, with 4 bases between them. This CDR3 spans 13 amino acids.

V and J are TRBV10-1 and TRBJ2-1, with a possible D match to TRBD2 (6 bases). V shed 1 base and J shed 7 bases, with 14 bases lying between them. Germline V lookup: CDR1 WNHNN, CDR2 SYGVQD (reference sequence). The CDR3 loop spans 15 amino acids. CDR3 sequence reads: CASSEWGRGRNEQFF. The CDR3 DNA is TGCGCCAGCAGTGAGTGGGGTCGGGGGAGGAATGAGCAGTTCTTC.

The chain couples TRBV2 to TRBJ1-4; maybe TRBD1 (6 bases). This CDR3 is built from 13 residues. Germline CDR1 SNHLY, CDR2 FYNNEI. V lost 3 bases to trimming and J lost 7 bases, with 9 bases between them. CDR3 in amino acids: CASSEGAPEKLFF. The CDR3, as DNA: TGTGCCAGCAGTGAGGGGGCACCTGAAAAACTGTTTTTT. Full variable domain (rest looked up from reference TRBV2 and TRBJ1-4): EPEVTQTPSHQVTQMGQEVILRCVPISNHLYFYWYRQILGQKVEFLVSFYNNEISEKSEIFDDQFSVERPDGSNFTLKIRSTKLEDSAMYFCASSEGAPEKLFFGSGTQLSVL.

The CDR3 here is CASRHLAGGVDTQYF. The CDR3 nucleotides read TGTGCCAGCAGACATCTAGCGGGAGGGGTTGATACGCAGTATTTT. The V and J genes are TRBV7-9 and TRBJ2-3; 12 positions agree with TRBD2. This CDR3 region has 15 residues. V was pared by 6 bases and J by 6 bases, with 7 bases of the junction left unmatched. CDR1 SEHNR and CDR2 FQNEAQ come from the germline V gene (reference sequence). Drawing the rest from reference TRBV7-9 and TRBJ2-3, the complete variable domain is DTGVSQNPRHKITKRGQNVTFRCDPISEHNRLYWYRQTLGQGPEFLTYFQNEAQLEKSRLLSDRFSAERPKGSFSTLEIQRTEQGDSAMYLCASRHLAGGVDTQYFGPGTRLTVL.

Only one count was recorded for this clone. CDR3 region: CASSQGTVQAFF. CDR3 DNA sequence: TGTGCCAGCAGCCAAGGGACAGTACAAGCTTTCTTT. V gene TRBV12-3 or TRBV12-4 combines with J gene TRBJ1-1, with 7 positions matching TRBD1. CDR3 length: 12 amino acids. Losses at the gene ends were 6 bases for V and 9 bases for J; bases not matched to a gene: 7.

The chain links TRBV24-1 to TRBJ2-2, with a possible D match to TRBD2 (7 bases). The CDR3 length is 17 residues. Trimming took 3 bases from V and 2 from J, leaving 15 bases between them. Germline assignment: CDR1 KGHDR and CDR2 SFDVKD. The CDR3 loop reads CATSDGGGAVNTGELFF. The CDR3 DNA is TGTGCCACCAGTGATGGGGGGGGCGCGGTCAACACCGGGGAGCTGTTTTTT.

The V gene is TRBV27, the J gene TRBJ2-7, with 8 bases matching TRBD1. After removal of 5 bases from V and 2 bases from J, the junction contained 5 bases not matched to a gene. Germline CDR1 MNHEY, CDR2 SMNVEV (reference sequence). The CDR3 has 14 amino acids. CDR3 sequence (DNA): TGTGCCAGCAGTCCCGGGACAGGACCCTACGAGCAGTACTTC. Its translation is CASSPGTGPYEQYF.

This rearrangement joins TRBV27 to TRBJ1-2, with 7 bases matching TRBD1. J lost 10 bases, V lost 1 base, and 6 bases had no gene match. The CDR3 contains 13 residues. Germline V gives CDR1 MNHEY, CDR2 SMNVEV (reference sequence). The CDR3 loop reads CASSLYGTANYTF. The CDR3 DNA reads TGTGCCAGCAGTTTATACGGGACAGCTAACTACACCTTC.

The J gene is TRBJ2-1, the V gene TRBV18, with TRBD2 matching over 9 bases. Trimming took 3 bases from V and 6 from J; bases not matched to a gene: 6. The V gene's germline CDR1 is KGHSH and CDR2 LQKENI. This CDR3 is 15 amino acids long. The CDR3 nucleotides are TGTGCCAGCTCACCCGGGGCGGGAGGGAGCAATGAGCAGTTCTTC. Protein sequence: CASSPGAGGSNEQFF.

The chain's CDR3 is CASRPGQNNQPQHF. CDR3 bases: TGTGCCAGCAGGCCGGGACAGAATAATCAGCCCCAGCATTTT. This chain joins TRBV2 and TRBJ1-5, with 7 bases aligning to TRBD1. V shed 6 bases, J shed 4 bases, and the junction held 6 bases outside the gene matches. The CDR3 extends over 14 amino acids. Germline V gene lookup returns CDR1 SNHLY and CDR2 FYNNEI.

The gene calls are TRBV7-2 and TRBJ1-6; perhaps TRBD1 as D (6 bases). In germline, CDR1 is SGHTA, CDR2 FQGNSA. Trimming removed 5 bases from V and 5 bases from J, with 19 bases in between. The CDR3 has 17 residues. This CDR3 reads CASSTRGRGRDNSPLHF. In DNA form, the CDR3 reads TGTGCCAGCAGCACCCGGGGGCGGGGGCGGGATAATTCACCCCTCCACTTT.

The chain links TRBV11-3 to TRBJ2-7; TRBD2 aligns across 11 bases. Unmatched junction bases numbered 1, after V lost 1 base and J lost 11 bases. Germline assignment: CDR1 SGHNT and CDR2 YENEEA. The CDR3 loop spans 12 amino acids. Here the CDR3 reads CASSLVAGGEYF. CDR3 coding DNA: TGTGCCAGCAGCTTAGTAGCGGGAGGGGAGTACTTC.